This T cell receptor (beta chain) comes out of a study of cytomegalovirus exposure and HLA in healthy donors (dated by TCRdb to about 2017). Concerning the study at large: The 666 repertoires of the first cohort and the roughly 120 validation repertoires were produced on the same platform, according to a later analysis. The aim of the study was to test whether cataloging public T cell receptors could identify signatures of past pathogen exposure. In addition to the first cohort of 650 to 750 subjects, a separate validation cohort of approximately 130 different subjects was used. To predict cytomegalovirus infection status, the study combined high-throughput TCR immunosequencing, statistical association of individual TCRs with disease status, and machine learning.

Comment on this clone: Its recognized antigen is unknown. Base qualities are not recorded, but no much larger clone differs from it by a single base.

Study-wide findings and limitations: The classifier was reported to diagnose cytomegalovirus status with high specificity and sensitivity in both the original and validation cohorts. Most TCR sequences were observed very rarely across donors, whereas some public TCRs were present in many individuals. According to the authors, the approach could potentially be generalized to other disease states and immunological phenotypes. A few of the identified cytomegalovirus-associated TCR beta chains were confirmed in vitro to be specific for cytomegalovirus antigens. A later analysis had no HLA typing for the validation cohort, so co-occurrence there was scored across all 110 or so repertoires. In the study, around 150 TCR beta chains were listed as associated with cytomegalovirus. Subsequent analysis determined that TCRs grouped into clusters in the first cohort also showed a tendency toward co-occurrence across the approximately 120 validation repertoires, and about 94% of cluster scores exceeded 0.

Libraries were prepared through the immunoSEQ multiplex PCR assay. The study's processing was this. To diagnose cytomegalovirus status from the catalog of TCR beta chain sequences, a statistical classification framework was built. What TCRdb holds here is the immuneACCESS table cut down to in-frame rearrangements. Part of the clones is not present; checked against another copy, under half of the missing clones reflect an unresolved V gene, and the others are unexplained. The V and J calls and the clone size are those of that table, but D and trimming were determined from the DNA. The sample table lists some 120,000 clones, 85% to 90% of them with a count of one. The ten largest clones represent less than 1.5% of the sample. The donors were included in the validation cohort of some 110 subjects, a group kept apart from the 666-subject first cohort. This receptor was taken from a man aged 25-45 years in good health and CMV-seronegative. Sequencing was done on a sample of PBMCs.

This receptor has the CDR3 CSVDSGRARETQYF. The sequence in DNA is TGCAGCGTTGATAGCGGGAGGGCCCGGGAGACCCAGTACTTC. The V gene is TRBV29-1 and the J gene is TRBJ2-5; TRBD2 lines up with 11 middle nucleotides. For this chain, trimming is 3 bases at the V end and 5 bases at the J end, and the number of junction bases without a gene match is 5. The germline V gene supplies CDR1 SQVTM and CDR2 ANQGSEA. The CDR3 has 14 amino acids, counting the end cysteine and phenylalanine. Only the CDR3 DNA is retained, 42 bases long and in frame from the first base.